This T cell receptor (beta chain) appears in the sequencing data of a study of regulatory T cells in long-lasting Graves disease (dated by TCRdb to 2020 to 2023). General notes on the study: Persistent Graves' disease was defined as antithyroid drug treatment for over 5 years with persistently positive TSH receptor autoantibodies. Peripheral blood TCR sequencing and RNA sequencing compared persistent Graves' disease patients with newly diagnosed Graves' disease patients. The study was conducted in China and was registered as a clinical trial. A total of around 35 samples were covered by TCR sequencing, comprising approximately 13 persistent and some 20 newly diagnosed Graves' disease patients. Antithyroid drugs had been taken for about 10.3 years on average by persistent Graves' disease patients in the clinical cohort. Overall study outcomes, separate from this receptor: Sequencing and analysis were restricted to the TCR beta chain. A larger number of public clonotypes was shared among persistent patients (around 2,500) than among newly diagnosed patients (around 890). The authors acknowledged the small sample size as a limitation that may reduce accuracy. Persistent Graves' disease patients showed lower TCR Shannon entropy and fewer highly expanded clones than newly diagnosed patients, suggesting clonal expansion. Because the primary lesion, thyroid tissue, could not be accessed, the study looked at peripheral blood alone. TRBV28, TRBJ1-2 and TRBJ2-5 were preferentially used in persistent disease, while TRBV20-1 and TRBJ2-1 were favored in newly diagnosed disease.

A note on this clonotype: Its antigen is still unknown. No base quality values were provided; no much bigger clone lies one nucleotide off.

The CDR3 measures 15 amino acids from cysteine to phenylalanine. Here the CDR3 DNA is all that survives: 45 bases in frame from base 1. V loses 2 bases of germline sequence and J loses 4 bases, and the interval between the two ends is 12 bases. CDR1 and CDR2 were assigned from the germline V gene as SGHDT and YYEEEE. Libraries were made using multiplex PCR. For sequencing, an Illumina HiSeq 4000 was employed. iRepertoire HTBI primers and Arm-PCR amplification of CDR3 regions were used to construct TCR beta libraries. Before sequencing, the PCR products went through gel purification. As for how the authors treated the data: Across samples, approximately 68 TRBV and 15 or so TRBJ segments were identified and used for gene usage analysis of CDR3 amino acid clonotypes. COPE and FqMerger were used to merge filtered high-quality paired reads into contigs. Contigs were aligned with BLAST to IMGT TRBV, TRBD and TRBJ reference genes, and CDR3 was defined per IMGT. Any clonotype with a frequency above 0.1% was counted as a highly expanded clone. Shannon entropy was used to measure repertoire diversity, and the Gini coefficient was used to measure V-J evenness. Public clonotypes were defined as clonotypes shared by more than one individual. TCRdb applied fastp at Q25 and MiXCR to the public reads, then kept only in-frame beta chains. Every distinct CDR3 protein forms one entry, paired with its most common genes and DNA. What appears here as the V and J calls and clone size reflects TCRdb's work, not the paper's. The sample table lists roughly 450,000 distinct CDR3 sequences, roughly 22% of them with a count of one. About 12% of the sample comes from the top ten.

According to the study, the label for this sample's time point signals: persistent/refractory GD, antithyroid drugs over 5 years with positive TRAb. RNA was extracted from PBMCs in TRIzol for both TCR sequencing and RNA sequencing. The diagnosis of Graves' disease was made according to American Thyroid Association guidelines. The patients came from an endocrinology department in Xi'an, China. Each patient gave about 10 milliliters of peripheral blood, collected in an EDTA anticoagulant tube. Ficoll Paque Plus density gradient separation was used to isolate PBMCs, and no further T cell sorting was performed. RNA quality was checked with an Agilent 2100 Bioanalyzer and agarose gel, and concentration with a NanoDrop 2000.

Sample: peripheral blood mononuclear cells (PBMCs), taken when the disease was refractory, from a patient treated with antithyroid drugs. The sequence derives from a female donor with Graves disease. This chain is built from TRBV5-6 and TRBJ2-2, and perhaps TRBD2 as D gene, on 5 matching bases. At the DNA level, the sequence is TGTGCCAGCAGCTTAGACTATCTGTTCACCGGGGAGCTGTTTTTT. This is translated as CASSLDYLFTGELFF.